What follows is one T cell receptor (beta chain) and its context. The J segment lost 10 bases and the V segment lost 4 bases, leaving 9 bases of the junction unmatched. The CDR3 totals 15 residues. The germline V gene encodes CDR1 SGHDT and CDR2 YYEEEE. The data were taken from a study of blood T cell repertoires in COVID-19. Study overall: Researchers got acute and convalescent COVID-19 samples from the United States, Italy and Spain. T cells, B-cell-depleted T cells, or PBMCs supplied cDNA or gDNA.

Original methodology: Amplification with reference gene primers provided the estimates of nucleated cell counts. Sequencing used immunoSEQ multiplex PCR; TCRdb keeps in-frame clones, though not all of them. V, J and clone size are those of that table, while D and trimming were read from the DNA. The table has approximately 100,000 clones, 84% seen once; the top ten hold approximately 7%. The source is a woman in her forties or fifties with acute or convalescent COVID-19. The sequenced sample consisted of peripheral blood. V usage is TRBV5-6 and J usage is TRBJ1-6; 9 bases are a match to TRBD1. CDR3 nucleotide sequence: TGTGCCAGCAGCGCCACCGGGACAGGGATATCACCCCTCCACTTT. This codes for CASSATGTGISPLHF.